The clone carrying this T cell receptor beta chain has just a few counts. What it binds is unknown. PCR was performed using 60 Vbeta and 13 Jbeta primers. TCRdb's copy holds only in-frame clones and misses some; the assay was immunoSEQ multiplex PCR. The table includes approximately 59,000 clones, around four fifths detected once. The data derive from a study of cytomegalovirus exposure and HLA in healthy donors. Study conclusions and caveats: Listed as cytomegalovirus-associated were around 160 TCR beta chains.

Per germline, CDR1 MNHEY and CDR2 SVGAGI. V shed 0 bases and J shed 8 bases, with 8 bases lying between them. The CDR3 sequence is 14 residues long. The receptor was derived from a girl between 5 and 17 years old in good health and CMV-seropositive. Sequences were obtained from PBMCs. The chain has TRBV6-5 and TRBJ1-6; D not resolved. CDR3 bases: TGTGCCAGCAGTTACTCAACCGAGTATTCACCCCTCCACTTT. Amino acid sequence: CASSYSTEYSPLHF.